The rows below give T cell receptor beta chains drawn from one sample of a study of CD8 T cells in acute hepatitis C reinfection. TCRdb's table, derived via immunoSEQ multiplex PCR, lists solely in-frame clones and lacks some. There are 30,000 to 45,000 clones in the sample; approximately 83% occur only once, and around 9.9% lies in the top ten. Specimen: naive CD8+ T cells from PBMCs. The receptor source for this set is a woman aged 18-29 years who spontaneously cleared hepatitis C infection. The CDR3 runs from the conserved cysteine through the conserved F or W. D genes are given only for firm matches. Rows may omit the clone size; those that give it use once, few, many or a size class.

J	D	V	size	DNA	CDR3
TRBJ2-7	-	TRBV10-3	-	TGTGCCATCAGTGAGCCTCGACAGGTCTCCTACGAGCAGTACTTC	CAISEPRQVSYEQYF
TRBJ2-1	TRBD1	TRBV15	-	TGTGCCACCAGCAGAAGTCCGGGACAGGGGAGCTACAATGAGCAGTTCTTC	CATSRSPGQGSYNEQFF
TRBJ1-4	TRBD1	TRBV5-8	-	TGTGCCAGCAGCCCCGGGACAGGGGGCCTGATAGGGGAAAAACTGTTTTTT	CASSPGTGGLIGEKLFF
TRBJ2-5	TRBD2	TRBV7-6	-	TGTGCCAGCAGCTCCGGGGGAGGGCACCAGGAGACCCAGTACTTC	CASSSGGGHQETQYF
TRBJ2-5	-	TRBV29-1	once	TGCAGCGTTGAAGATCCCTCACCCGACCAAGAGACCCAGTACTTC	CSVEDPSPDQETQYF
TRBJ1-2	-	TRBV30	-	TGTGCCTGGAGTCAAGGGAACTATGGCTACACCTTC	CAWSQGNYGYTF
TRBJ2-1	-	TRBV27	-	TGTGCCAGCAGTTTACTTCCAGCTCGGGATGAGCAGTTCTTC	CASSLLPARDEQFF
TRBJ2-3	-	TRBV18	-	TGTGCCAGCTCAACAGGACTTGGGGGAGATACGCAGTATTTT	CASSTGLGGDTQYF
TRBJ2-7	-	TRBV6-1	-	TGTGCCAGCGGGGACTTCTACGAGCAGTACTTC	CASGDFYEQYF
TRBJ2-7	-	TRBV2	few	TGTGCCAGCAGTGGGCGGTCACAGTACTTC	CASSGRSQYF
TRBJ1-4	-	TRBV21-1	-	TGTGCCAACCTCCAATCCGGAAAATGGGAAAAACTGTTTTTT	CANLQSGKWEKLFF
TRBJ2-7	-	TRBV10-3	-	TGTGCCATCAGTGAGTCGAGGGGTTACGAGCAGTACTTC	CAISESRGYEQYF
TRBJ2-1	TRBD2	TRBV19	-	TGTGCCAGTAGTATACCCCTAGCGGGAACGAATGAGCAGTTCTTC	CASSIPLAGTNEQFF
TRBJ1-2	-	TRBV4-1	-	TGCGCCAGCACACAGGGAACTAACTATGGCTACACCTTC	CASTQGTNYGYTF
TRBJ1-1	-	TRBV2	-	TGTGCCAGCAGTGACCCCAAAGCTTTCTTT	CASSDPKAFF
TRBJ2-1	TRBD2	TRBV15	-	TGTGCCACCAGCGACGGACTAGCGCAATACAATGAGCAGTTCTTC	CATSDGLAQYNEQFF
TRBJ2-1	-	TRBV6-5	-	TGTGCCAGCAGTTGGGGACAAGGCGTGAGTGAGCAGTTCTTC	CASSWGQGVSEQFF
TRBJ2-3	-	TRBV27	-	TGTGCCAGCAGTTCCCAACCCGGAGGGACAGATACGCAGTATTTT	CASSSQPGGTDTQYF
TRBJ1-2	-	TRBV6-1	once	TGTGCCAGCAGTTCCGCTTATGGCTACACCTTC	CASSSAYGYTF
TRBJ2-7	-	TRBV5-6	-	TGTGCCAGCAGCTTGTGGCGCCGGGATAACTACGAGCAGTACTTC	CASSLWRRDNYEQYF
TRBJ2-2	-	TRBV7-9	-	TGTGCCACGAGGGATAACACCGGGGAGCTGTTTTTT	CATRDNTGELFF
TRBJ1-5	-	TRBV19	-	TGTGCCAGTAGGGGCGGGCCACTCGAGCCCCAGCATTTT	CASRGGPLEPQHF
TRBJ2-7	-	TRBV30	-	TGTGCCTGGGGGATGGGGCAAGGGTACGAGCAGTACTTC	CAWGMGQGYEQYF
TRBJ2-7	-	TRBV30	-	TGTGCCTGGGCACCAGGGGCTGGGTACGAGCAGTACTTC	CAWAPGAGYEQYF
TRBJ2-5	-	TRBV7-8	-	TGTGCCAGCAGCATTACTAGCTGGGGCCAGTACTTC	CASSITSWGQYF
TRBJ2-3	-	TRBV7-9	-	TGTGCCGAAAAACCCCCACTAGATAGCACAGATACGCAGTATTTT	CAEKPPLDSTDTQYF
TRBJ2-1	-	TRBV4-1	-	TGCGCCAGCAGCCGAGCGGTGGATGAGCAGTTCTTC	CASSRAVDEQFF
TRBJ2-5	-	TRBV5-6	-	TGTGCCAGCAGCGGGCGGACAGGGAGGGTTTATGCGACCCAGTACTTC	CASSGRTGRVYATQYF
TRBJ2-1	-	TRBV4-1	-	TGCGCCAGCAGCCATACCGAAATCAGAGGGAATGAGCAGTTCTTC	CASSHTEIRGNEQFF
TRBJ2-7	-	TRBV7-8	-	TGTGCCAGCAGCTTACTACGGGTCGAGCAGTACTTC	CASSLLRVEQYF
TRBJ2-1	TRBD2	TRBV19	-	TGTGCCAGTAGTATAAATAGCGGGAGTTGGTTCTTC	CASSINSGSWFF
TRBJ2-7	-	TRBV6-1	-	TGTGCCAGCAGTCCGCATGCCTACGAGCAGTACTTC	CASSPHAYEQYF
TRBJ1-1	-	TRBV7-9	few	TGTGCCAGCCCCTCAAGAGAGGGAGAATTTTCTGAAGCTTTCTTT	CASPSREGEFSEAFF
TRBJ2-7	TRBD2	TRBV5-6	-	TGTGCCAGCAGCTTCGGGACTAGCGGGAGGACGTCCTACGAGCAGTACTTC	CASSFGTSGRTSYEQYF
TRBJ2-3	-	TRBV9	-	TGTGCCAGCAGCGCTACCTCCCAGCCAGACACAGATACGCAGTATTTT	CASSATSQPDTDTQYF
TRBJ1-2	TRBD1	TRBV29-1	few	TGCAGCGTGGAGGGACAGGGTGAAGAGGATGGCTACACCTTC	CSVEGQGEEDGYTF
TRBJ1-2	TRBD1	TRBV4-1	few	TGCGCCAGCAGCCAAGGGGATACAGGGGGCGCCTACTATGGCTACACCTTC	CASSQGDTGGAYYGYTF
TRBJ1-1	-	TRBV7-9	-	TGTGCCAGCAGCTTAGTTTTCGCTACCATGAACACTGAAGCTTTCTTT	CASSLVFATMNTEAFF
TRBJ2-3	TRBD2	TRBV29-1	once	TGCAGCGCTCCACTAGCGGGAGTAGCAGATACGCAGTATTTT	CSAPLAGVADTQYF
TRBJ2-1	TRBD2	TRBV27	-	TGTGCCAGCAGCCTAATAGCGGGAGGGCCCGACAATGAGCAGTTCTTC	CASSLIAGGPDNEQFF
TRBJ2-7	TRBD2	TRBV2	-	TGTGCCACTTCTCTTAGCGGGAGGAATCGCTACGAGCAGTACTTC	CATSLSGRNRYEQYF
TRBJ1-2	TRBD1	TRBV7-9	-	TGTGCCACCGACAGGGGCGGCTATGGCTACACCTTC	CATDRGGYGYTF
TRBJ2-1	-	TRBV27	-	TGTGCCAGCAGTAGCGCAAATACCTACAATGAGCAGTTCTTC	CASSSANTYNEQFF
TRBJ2-2	TRBD1	TRBV9	-	TGTGCCAGCAGCGTGACAGGGGTGCCCGGGGAGCTGTTTTTT	CASSVTGVPGELFF
TRBJ2-3	-	TRBV19	-	TGTGCCAGTAGGGCCTCTAGGAGGAGGGGGAGGGCTAGCACAGATACGCAGTATTTT	CASRASRRRGRASTDTQYF
TRBJ2-1	TRBD2	TRBV28	-	TGTGCCAGCCAGGGGGCCACTAGCGGGAGAAAGAATGAGCAGTTCTTC	CASQGATSGRKNEQFF